This TCR beta chain stems from a study of blood T cells in healthy people across ages. CDR1 is MNHEY, CDR2 SVGAGI, per germline. The V and J ends lost 5 bases and 2 bases, in that order; junction bases with no gene match: 6. The CDR3 loop spans 15 amino acids. With a J-beta primer mix and a sample-barcoded 5' primer, a second PCR ran roughly 6 to 12 cycles. TCRdb reanalysed the 5' RACE reads using MiXCR and keeps one entry per CDR3 protein. In the table there are around 1.1 million distinct CDR3 sequences, around two fifths of which are singletons. The sample taken for sequencing was blood. The V call is TRBV6-5, the J call TRBJ1-2, with 9 bases matching TRBD1. The source is a man aged 18 to 35 in good health. In nucleotides, the CDR3 is TGTGCCAGCAGTAAAAGGGACAGGGAAAACTATGGCTACACCTTC. Translated: CASSKRDRENYGYTF.